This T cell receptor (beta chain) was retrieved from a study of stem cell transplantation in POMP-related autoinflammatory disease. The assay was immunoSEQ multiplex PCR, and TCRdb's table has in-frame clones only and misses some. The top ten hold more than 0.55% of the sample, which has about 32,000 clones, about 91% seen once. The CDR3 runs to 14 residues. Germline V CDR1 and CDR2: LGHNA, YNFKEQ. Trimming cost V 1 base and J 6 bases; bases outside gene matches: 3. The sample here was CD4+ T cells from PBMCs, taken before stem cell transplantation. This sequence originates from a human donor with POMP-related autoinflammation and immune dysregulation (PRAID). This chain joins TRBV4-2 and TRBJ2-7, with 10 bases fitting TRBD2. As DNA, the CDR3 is TGTGCCAGCAGCCAAGCGGGACTAGCGTTCGAGCAGTACTTC. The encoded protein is CASSQAGLAFEQYF.